Listed here are 11 T cell receptor beta chains from one sample, sequenced in a study of graft-versus-host responses after intestinal transplantation. Assay: immunoSEQ multiplex PCR; the TCRdb copy retains only in-frame clones and omits some. This table has 99,000 or so clones, roughly 90% appearing once. Which antigens these TCRs recognize remains unknown. The sequencing here drew on unstimulated CD4+ T cells sorted from spleen or lymph node cells, taken before intestinal transplant. Every receptor here comes from a human donor who received an intestinal transplant.

The J gene is TRBJ2-2, the V gene TRBV7-6, with D hard to call. Germline V gene sequence: CDR1 SGHVS, CDR2 FNYEAQ. Deletions cut 5 bases from V and 1 base from J, with 11 bases between. The CDR3 runs 15 residues. The CDR3 protein is CASSRPPGNTGELFF. Here the CDR3 DNA reads TGTGCCAGCAGCCGCCCCCCGGGGAACACCGGGGAGCTGTTTTTT.

The chain has TRBV6-5 and TRBJ2-7; D is perhaps TRBD1 (6 bases). This CDR3 comprises 12 residues. Trimming removed 11 bases from V and 4 bases from J, with 15 bases in between. Germline values: CDR1 MNHEY, CDR2 SVGAGI. In DNA, the CDR3 is TGTGCCTCCACCCAAGGGGGTTACGAGCAGTACTTC. Residues: CASTQGGYEQYF.

This clone was seen once. In DNA, the CDR3 is TGCGCCAGCAGCTCGCCCCAGGAGGGGAGTGGCTACACCTTC. Its protein product is CASSSPQEGSGYTF. The J gene is TRBJ1-2, the V gene TRBV5-1; a weak D match, TRBD1 (5 bases). V was shortened by 3 bases and J by 7 bases, with 16 bases between the two germline ends. This CDR3 has 14 amino acids. Per germline, CDR1 SGHRS and CDR2 YFSETQ. Drawing the rest from reference TRBV5-1 and TRBJ1-2, the complete variable domain is KAGVTQTPRYLIKTRGQQVTLSCSPISGHRSVSWYQQTPGQGLQFLFEYFSETQRNKGNFPGRFSGRQFSNSRSEMNVSTLELGDSALYLCASSSPQEGSGYTFGSGTRLTVV.

The chain has TRBV6-5 and TRBJ2-7; the match to TRBD1 covers 9 bases. Germline lookup yields CDR1 MNHEY and CDR2 SVGAGI. The CDR3 covers 15 residues. Trimming took 5 bases from V and 2 from J; bases not matched to a gene: 7. In nucleotides, the CDR3 is TGTGCCAGCAGTGTCTCCGGGACAGGGACCTACGAGCAGTACTTC. Translation: CASSVSGTGTYEQYF.

The CDR3 loop reads CASSLSVGPNPYEQYF. The CDR3 coding sequence is TGTGCCAGCAGCTTGTCGGTCGGACCCAACCCCTACGAGCAGTACTTC. The chain links TRBV5-4 to TRBJ2-7; D unclear. The CDR3 spans 16 residues. Trimming pared 1 base from V and 2 bases from J, leaving 16 bases between. CDR1 is SGHNT and CDR2 is YYREEE in the germline V gene (reference sequence).

This clone was observed a single time. This chain uses TRBV7-7 with TRBJ2-1; D call uncertain. Germline V gene data show CDR1 as SSHAT and CDR2 as FNYEAQ (reference sequence). The ends were cut back, 1 base at V and 3 bases at J, with 4 bases in the middle. The CDR3 runs 13 residues. CDR3 region: CASSLGDYNEQFF. The CDR3 coding sequence is TGTGCCAGCAGCTTAGGAGACTACAATGAGCAGTTCTTC.

This clone was observed once. The chain couples TRBV6-5 to TRBJ2-3; 8 nucleotides align to TRBD2. V lost 7 bases, J lost 0 bases, and 3 bases stayed unmatched. This CDR3 is 14 amino acids long. Germline CDR1 MNHEY, CDR2 SVGAGI. The CDR3 is CASKAGGSTDTQYF. DNA for the CDR3: TGTGCCAGCAAGGCGGGGGGCAGCACAGATACGCAGTATTTT.

The chain carries TRBV6-1 and TRBJ1-5; tentative D call: TRBD1 (6 bases). This CDR3 spans 12 amino acids. The germline CDR1 and CDR2 sequences are MNHNS and SASEGT. The V gene lost 3 bases and the J gene lost 7 bases, with 7 bases spanning the gap. This chain's CDR3 is CASSDGGQPQHF. The CDR3 DNA is TGTGCCAGCAGTGATGGGGGCCAGCCCCAGCATTTT.

J is TRBJ2-1 and V is TRBV5-6; D may be TRBD1 (5 bases). Between the trimmed V and J ends, which lost 0 bases and 12 bases, there was a span of 19 bases. This CDR3 has 15 amino acids. Germline CDR1 reads SGHDT; CDR2 reads YYEEEE. The CDR3 here is CASSLALRQTSGQFF. CDR3 in DNA: TGTGCCAGCAGCTTGGCCCTGAGACAGACATCTGGGCAGTTCTTC.

V gene TRBV25-1 combines with J gene TRBJ2-1, with D unresolved. V shed 0 bases and J shed 5 bases, with 8 bases lying between them. CDR1 and CDR2 (germline): MGHDK, SYGVNS. The CDR3 consists of 14 residues. CDR3 nucleotide sequence: TGTGCCAGCAGTGAATATAACAAGAACAATGAGCAGTTCTTC. It encodes CASSEYNKNNEQFF. Together with reference TRBV25-1 and TRBJ2-1, the CDR3 gives the full variable domain: EADIYQTPRYLVIGTGKKITLECSQTMGHDKMYWYQQDPGMELHLIHYSYGVNSTEKGDLSSESTVSRIRTEHFPLTLESARPSHTSQYLCASSEYNKNNEQFFGPGTRLTVL.

J is TRBJ2-2 and V is TRBV5-4, with no clear D. This CDR3 region has 14 residues. V lost 0 bases and J lost 1, with 4 bases in between. Germline lookup yields CDR1 SGHNT and CDR2 YYREEE (reference sequence). The CDR3 sequence: CASSLAGNTGELFF. The DNA for the CDR3 is TGTGCCAGCAGCTTGGCCGGGAACACCGGGGAGCTGTTTTTT.